A single sample is the source of the 10 T cell receptor beta chains below, sequenced in a study of blood T cell repertoires in COVID-19. Sequenced by immunoSEQ multiplex PCR; TCRdb stores in-frame clones only, minus some. The sample carries some 120,000 clones, less than 90% recorded once. The sample comprised peripheral blood. The receptors stem from a woman aged 80 or older with acute or convalescent COVID-19.

Only a few counts were recorded for this clone. The chain has TRBV3-1 (or the pseudogene TRBV3-2) and TRBJ2-7; D is undetermined. This CDR3 is 13 amino acids long. CDR1 LGHDT and CDR2 YNNKEL come from the germline V gene (reference sequence). The V end lost 0 bases, the J end lost 9 bases, and 12 bases lay between the germline ends. CDR3 loop: CASSQDGLLRQYF. The CDR3 coding sequence is TGTGCCAGCAGCCAAGATGGTCTCCTTAGGCAGTACTTC.

In this sample, this clone turned up once. This chain joins TRBV5-6 and TRBJ1-4; D is unclear. There are 16 residues in the CDR3. The V end was cut by 0 bases, the J end by 2 bases, with 11 bases between. Germline V gene lookup returns CDR1 SGHDT and CDR2 YYEEEE. The CDR3, as DNA: TGTGCCAGCAGCTTGGTTGCGTCAAGTACTAATGAAAAACTGTTTTTT. It encodes CASSLVASSTNEKLFF.

This clone has only a few counts. V gene TRBV30 combines with J gene TRBJ1-1, with D perhaps matching TRBD1 (6 bases). V was shortened by 7 bases and J by 1 base, with 13 bases between the two germline ends. This CDR3 has 13 residues. Germline CDR1 is GTSNPN and CDR2 is SVGIG (reference sequence). CDR3 nucleotides: TGTGCCTCGACAGGTGCGGAGAACACTGAAGCTTTCTTT. It translates to CASTGAENTEAFF.

As to this clone: This sample includes further DNA sequences coding for the same CDR3. The V gene is TRBV7-9, the J gene TRBJ1-1; weak D call: TRBD1 (6 bases). Looked up from germline, CDR1 is SEHNR and CDR2 is FQNEAQ (reference sequence). Trimming stripped 5 bases from V and 4 bases from J, with 11 bases between. The CDR3 runs to 13 residues. CDR3 sequence (DNA): TGTGCCAGCAGCCTACAGGGTGGCACTGAAGCTTTCTTT. Protein sequence: CASSLQGGTEAFF. Based on the CDR3 plus reference TRBV7-9 and TRBJ1-1, the full variable domain is DTGVSQNPRHKITKRGQNVTFRCDPISEHNRLYWYRQTLGQGPEFLTYFQNEAQLEKSRLLSDRFSAERPKGSFSTLEIQRTEQGDSAMYLCASSLQGGTEAFFGQGTRLTVV.

This clone was detected only once. The CDR3 loop is CASSDGGAQGEKLFF. For the CDR3, the DNA is TGTGCCAGCAGTGACGGAGGGGCCCAAGGTGAAAAACTGTTTTTT. The chain recombines TRBV25-1 with TRBJ1-4; TRBD1 might be the D (5 bases). CDR1 MGHDK and CDR2 SYGVNS come from the germline V gene. The CDR3 contains 15 residues. The germline V and J ends were trimmed by 3 bases and 7 bases, with 15 bases remaining between them.

J is TRBJ1-2 and V is TRBV7-2, with TRBD1 matching over 8 bases. The CDR3 extends over 14 amino acids. The germline V gene encodes CDR1 SGHTA and CDR2 FQGNSA. Losses at the gene ends were 4 bases for V and 6 bases for J; bases not matched to a gene: 7. The CDR3 loop reads CASSSSTGADGYTF. CDR3 nucleotides: TGTGCCAGCAGCTCGTCGACAGGGGCGGATGGCTACACCTTC.

The chain combines TRBV7-2 with TRBJ2-7; possibly TRBD1 for D (6 bases). Per the germline V gene, CDR1 is SGHTA and CDR2 is FQGNSA. The CDR3 runs to 15 residues. V lost 5 bases, J lost 6 bases, and 20 bases lay in between. This chain's CDR3 is CASSPMTGIPFEQYF. CDR3 nucleotide sequence: TGTGCCAGCAGCCCTATGACAGGAATCCCTTTCGAGCAGTACTTC.

This CDR3 reads CASSRYTGLHEQYF. CDR3 nucleotide sequence: TGTGCCAGCTCACGATATACAGGGCTACACGAGCAGTACTTC. The rearrangement links TRBV18 to TRBJ2-7, with D perhaps matching TRBD1 (6 bases). V gave up 4 bases and J gave up 5 bases, with 15 bases separating them. The CDR3 covers 14 residues. Per germline, CDR1 KGHSH and CDR2 LQKENI.

The chain couples TRBV7-6 to TRBJ1-3; 7 bases match TRBD1. Germline loops: CDR1 SGHVS, CDR2 FNYEAQ. V shed 1 base and J 3 bases; nucleotides not matched to a gene: 6. This CDR3 contains 16 residues. In nucleotides, the CDR3 is TGTGCCAGCAGCTTAGAGGCGGGACAGATTGGAAACACCATATATTTT. Its translation: CASSLEAGQIGNTIYF.

The chain is built from TRBV12-3 or TRBV12-4 and TRBJ1-1; D not resolved. The V end lost 6 bases, the J end lost 1 base, and 9 bases lay between the germline ends. The CDR3 totals 13 residues. CDR3 loop: CASSVRENTEAFF. Here the CDR3 DNA reads TGTGCCAGCAGCGTCCGCGAGAACACTGAAGCTTTCTTT.